The clone carrying this T cell receptor (beta chain) was detected only once. In the study's own analysis: Estimated nucleated cell counts came from reference gene primer amplification. Produced via immunoSEQ multiplex PCR; TCRdb's table is partial and in-frame only. The V and J calls and the clone size are those of that table, but D and trimming were determined from the DNA. Counted here are approximately 70,000 clones, 80% to 85% occurring once; the ten biggest clones make up 4.5%. These data are taken from a study of blood T cell repertoires in COVID-19. Study in general: Specimens from acute and convalescent COVID-19 originated in the United States, Italy and Spain. Nucleic acid was either cDNA or gDNA, and it came from T cells, B-cell-depleted T cells, or PBMCs.

The CDR3 runs to 15 residues. Germline CDR1 and CDR2: KGHSH and LQKENI. With V trimmed by 1 base and J by 4 bases, 5 bases remained unmatched. Sequencing used peripheral blood. The origin of this receptor is a woman aged 55-70 years with acute or convalescent COVID-19. The V call is TRBV18, the J call TRBJ2-7, with 9 positions matching TRBD1. CDR3 sequence: CASSPHRDRVYEQYF. The CDR3 coding sequence is TGTGCCAGCTCACCACACCGGGACAGGGTTTACGAGCAGTACTTC.